The rows below give T cell receptor beta chains drawn from one sample of a study of blood T cell repertoires in COVID-19. The assay was immunoSEQ multiplex PCR, and TCRdb's table has in-frame clones only and misses some. The data hold 200,000 to 250,000 clones, with approximately 90% observed a single time. The sequenced sample was peripheral blood. The receptor source for this set is a man aged 30-40 years with COVID-19, enrolled during active disease. Each CDR3 is given with its conserved first and last residue. D genes are given only for firm matches. Clone size is shown for a subset of rows, as once, few, many or a class of expanded clone.

D gene: TRBD2; V gene: TRBV6-5; J gene: TRBJ2-2; clone size: .; CDR3 length: 15; CDR3 DNA: TGTGCCAGCAAGGCGGGAGGGCGGTGGGCCGGGGAGCTGTTTTTT; CDR3 protein: CASKAGGRWAGELFF
D gene: .; V gene: TRBV5-5; J gene: TRBJ2-6; clone size: few; CDR3 length: 16; CDR3 DNA: TGTGCCAGCAGCTGGTTGGGACACTCTGGGGCCAACGTCCTGACTTTC; CDR3 protein: CASSWLGHSGANVLTF
D gene: TRBD1; V gene: TRBV19; J gene: TRBJ2-7; clone size: .; CDR3 length: 15; CDR3 DNA: TGTGCCAGTAGTATCACCGGGACAGGGTTCTACGAGCAGTACTTC; CDR3 protein: CASSITGTGFYEQYF
D gene: TRBD1; V gene: TRBV5-6; J gene: TRBJ2-7; clone size: once; CDR3 length: 15; CDR3 DNA: TGTGCCAGCAGCGCCCACAGGGGGCGCCCCTACGAGCAGTACTTC; CDR3 protein: CASSAHRGRPYEQYF
D gene: .; V gene: TRBV6-9; J gene: TRBJ2-2; clone size: .; CDR3 length: 12; CDR3 DNA: TGTGCCAGCAGTTACGGGGCCGGGGAGCTGTTTTTT; CDR3 protein: CASSYGAGELFF
D gene: .; V gene: TRBV2; J gene: TRBJ1-4; clone size: .; CDR3 length: 14; CDR3 DNA: TGTGCCAGCAGTGAACGGTCCATCGGTGAAAAACTGTTTTTT; CDR3 protein: CASSERSIGEKLFF
D gene: TRBD1; V gene: TRBV5-8; J gene: TRBJ1-5; clone size: few; CDR3 length: 13; CDR3 DNA: TGTGCCAGCAGCAGGGACAGGGGACAGCCCCAGCATTTT; CDR3 protein: CASSRDRGQPQHF
D gene: .; V gene: TRBV6-4; J gene: TRBJ2-1; clone size: .; CDR3 length: 12; CDR3 DNA: TGTGCCAGCAGTGACTCCAGGGATGAGCAGTTCTTC; CDR3 protein: CASSDSRDEQFF
D gene: .; V gene: TRBV7-8; J gene: TRBJ2-7; clone size: .; CDR3 length: 15; CDR3 DNA: TGTGCCAGCACCCGGCTACGGGACACCTCCTACGAGCAGTACTTC; CDR3 protein: CASTRLRDTSYEQYF
D gene: .; V gene: TRBV29-1; J gene: TRBJ1-1; clone size: .; CDR3 length: 13; CDR3 DNA: TGCAGCGGTGGTCGGGGGTTTGTCGCTGAAGCTTTCTTT; CDR3 protein: CSGGRGFVAEAFF
D gene: .; V gene: TRBV19; J gene: TRBJ1-2; clone size: .; CDR3 length: 13; CDR3 DNA: TGTGCCAGTAGCGGGGGACGGGGCTATGGCTACACCTTC; CDR3 protein: CASSGGRGYGYTF
D gene: .; V gene: TRBV6-1; J gene: TRBJ1-2; clone size: .; CDR3 length: 13; CDR3 DNA: TGTGCCAGCAGCGAAGGGGGAAGCGGTGGCTACACCTTC; CDR3 protein: CASSEGGSGGYTF
D gene: TRBD1; V gene: TRBV5-1; J gene: TRBJ2-2; clone size: .; CDR3 length: 16; CDR3 DNA: TGCGCCAGCAGCCCAGGGACAGGGGGCCTCACCGGGGAGCTGTTTTTT; CDR3 protein: CASSPGTGGLTGELFF
D gene: TRBD2; V gene: TRBV2; J gene: TRBJ2-7; clone size: .; CDR3 length: 13; CDR3 DNA: TGTGCCAGCATTCTAGCGGGAGTCTACGAGCAGTACTTC; CDR3 protein: CASILAGVYEQYF
D gene: TRBD1; V gene: TRBV18; J gene: TRBJ2-5; clone size: .; CDR3 length: 14; CDR3 DNA: TGTGCCAGCTCGCGACAGGGGGCTGTGGAGACCCAGTACTTC; CDR3 protein: CASSRQGAVETQYF
D gene: TRBD1; V gene: TRBV7-3; J gene: TRBJ2-7; clone size: .; CDR3 length: 15; CDR3 DNA: TGTGCCAGCAGCTTAGGGACAGGGGGCAGCTACGAGCAGTACTTC; CDR3 protein: CASSLGTGGSYEQYF
D gene: .; V gene: TRBV3-1/TRBV3-2; J gene: TRBJ1-2; clone size: .; CDR3 length: 15; CDR3 DNA: TGTGCCAGCAGCCAAGTCTTCGGGGTTAACTATGGCTACACCTTC; CDR3 protein: CASSQVFGVNYGYTF
D gene: TRBD1; V gene: TRBV27; J gene: TRBJ1-2; clone size: .; CDR3 length: 16; CDR3 DNA: TGTGCCAGCAGTCAAAGAGGGACAGGGATTAACTATGGCTACACCTTC; CDR3 protein: CASSQRGTGINYGYTF
D gene: .; V gene: TRBV28; J gene: TRBJ2-7; clone size: few; CDR3 length: 14; CDR3 DNA: TGTGCCAGCCTAGAGAGAGGGCGGCCGGACGAGCAGTACTTC; CDR3 protein: CASLERGRPDEQYF
D gene: .; V gene: TRBV6-5; J gene: TRBJ1-5; clone size: .; CDR3 length: 15; CDR3 DNA: TGTGCCAGCAGTTACGATGGGCAGGGGATTAGGCCCCAGCATTTT; CDR3 protein: CASSYDGQGIRPQHF
D gene: TRBD2; V gene: TRBV5-1; J gene: TRBJ2-5; clone size: once; CDR3 length: 13; CDR3 DNA: TGCGCCACCTCGACTAGCCTACAAGAGACCCAGTACTTC; CDR3 protein: CATSTSLQETQYF
D gene: .; V gene: TRBV5-6; J gene: TRBJ2-1; clone size: .; CDR3 length: 18; CDR3 DNA: TGTGCCAGCAGCTCCCGAAAGACTCGGACTACCTCCTACAATGAGCAGTTCTTC; CDR3 protein: CASSSRKTRTTSYNEQFF
D gene: TRBD1; V gene: TRBV4-3; J gene: TRBJ1-2; clone size: .; CDR3 length: 16; CDR3 DNA: TGCGCCAGCAGTCAACTCGGGACAGGATATAACTATGGCTACACCTTC; CDR3 protein: CASSQLGTGYNYGYTF
D gene: .; V gene: TRBV28; J gene: TRBJ2-5; clone size: .; CDR3 length: 13; CDR3 DNA: TGTGCCAGCAGCATACAGGGTTGGGAGACCCAGTACTTC; CDR3 protein: CASSIQGWETQYF
D gene: TRBD1; V gene: TRBV6-5; J gene: TRBJ2-7; clone size: .; CDR3 length: 16; CDR3 DNA: TGTGCCAGCAGTTACTCGTACGGGACAGGGTACTACGAGCAGTACTTC; CDR3 protein: CASSYSYGTGYYEQYF
D gene: TRBD1; V gene: TRBV2; J gene: TRBJ2-2; clone size: .; CDR3 length: 16; CDR3 DNA: TGTGCCAGCAGGAGCCATGACAGGGTAAACACCGGGGAGCTGTTTTTT; CDR3 protein: CASRSHDRVNTGELFF
D gene: .; V gene: TRBV9; J gene: TRBJ1-6; clone size: .; CDR3 length: 15; CDR3 DNA: TGTGCCAGCAGCGTAGTGGCAGGAAATAATTCACCCCTCCACTTT; CDR3 protein: CASSVVAGNNSPLHF
D gene: .; V gene: TRBV4-2; J gene: TRBJ1-2; clone size: .; CDR3 length: 15; CDR3 DNA: TGTGCCAGCAGCCAAGAAAGGGGTCGCGGCTATGGCTACACCTTC; CDR3 protein: CASSQERGRGYGYTF
D gene: .; V gene: TRBV13; J gene: TRBJ1-2; clone size: .; CDR3 length: 13; CDR3 DNA: TGTGCCAGCAGAATAGGAGGGAACTATGGCTACACCTTC; CDR3 protein: CASRIGGNYGYTF
D gene: .; V gene: TRBV29-1; J gene: TRBJ1-1; clone size: .; CDR3 length: 11; CDR3 DNA: TGCAGCGTGGCTGCGAACACTGAAGCTTTCTTT; CDR3 protein: CSVAANTEAFF
D gene: .; V gene: TRBV7-2; J gene: TRBJ1-1; clone size: .; CDR3 length: 14; CDR3 DNA: TGTGCCAGCAGCTTACTGGGGGCTCGCACTGAAGCTTTCTTT; CDR3 protein: CASSLLGARTEAFF
D gene: TRBD1; V gene: TRBV9; J gene: TRBJ2-1; clone size: .; CDR3 length: 15; CDR3 DNA: TGTGCCAGCAGCGTCGAAGGTCAGGGGGCGGAAGAGCAGTTCTTC; CDR3 protein: CASSVEGQGAEEQFF
D gene: .; V gene: TRBV14; J gene: TRBJ1-3; clone size: .; CDR3 length: 17; CDR3 DNA: TGTGCCAGCAGCCAGGGTCGAGACACAGACTCTGGAAACACCATATATTTT; CDR3 protein: CASSQGRDTDSGNTIYF
D gene: TRBD1; V gene: TRBV5-1; J gene: TRBJ1-4; clone size: .; CDR3 length: 15; CDR3 DNA: TGCGCCAGCAGCTTGTTCGGACAGGTTAATGAAAAACTGTTTTTT; CDR3 protein: CASSLFGQVNEKLFF
D gene: .; V gene: TRBV9; J gene: TRBJ2-5; clone size: .; CDR3 length: 14; CDR3 DNA: TGTGCCAGCAGCGTTACGGGGAATCCCGGGACCCAGTACTTC; CDR3 protein: CASSVTGNPGTQYF
D gene: .; V gene: TRBV6-4; J gene: TRBJ1-2; clone size: .; CDR3 length: 15; CDR3 DNA: TGTGCCAGCAGTGACTCGAACAGGACAATCTATGGCTACACCTTC; CDR3 protein: CASSDSNRTIYGYTF
D gene: .; V gene: TRBV3-1/TRBV3-2; J gene: TRBJ1-2; clone size: .; CDR3 length: 14; CDR3 DNA: TGTGCCAGCAGCCGAAGGGGATTTAACTATGGCTACACCTTC; CDR3 protein: CASSRRGFNYGYTF
D gene: TRBD1; V gene: TRBV11-2; J gene: TRBJ1-1; clone size: .; CDR3 length: 15; CDR3 DNA: TGTGCCAGCAGCTTCCCCGGGGACAGCTACACTGAAGCTTTCTTT; CDR3 protein: CASSFPGDSYTEAFF
D gene: TRBD1; V gene: TRBV24-1; J gene: TRBJ2-2; clone size: .; CDR3 length: 17; CDR3 DNA: TGTGCCACCAGTGATTTTAGAACAGGGGGCAACACCGGGGAGCTGTTTTTT; CDR3 protein: CATSDFRTGGNTGELFF
D gene: .; V gene: TRBV5-4; J gene: TRBJ1-1; clone size: few; CDR3 length: 14; CDR3 DNA: TGTGCCAGCAGCTTGGATAGCAGGAACACTGAAGCTTTCTTT; CDR3 protein: CASSLDSRNTEAFF
D gene: TRBD2; V gene: TRBV6-2/TRBV6-3; J gene: TRBJ2-2; clone size: .; CDR3 length: 19; CDR3 DNA: TGTGCCAGCAGTTACAGGGGACTAGCGGGAGATCTTTACACCGGGGAGCTGTTTTTT; CDR3 protein: CASSYRGLAGDLYTGELFF
D gene: .; V gene: TRBV7-3; J gene: TRBJ2-7; clone size: .; CDR3 length: 14; CDR3 DNA: TGTGCCAGCAGCCCAATGCCGGGGTTCTACGAGCAGTACTTC; CDR3 protein: CASSPMPGFYEQYF